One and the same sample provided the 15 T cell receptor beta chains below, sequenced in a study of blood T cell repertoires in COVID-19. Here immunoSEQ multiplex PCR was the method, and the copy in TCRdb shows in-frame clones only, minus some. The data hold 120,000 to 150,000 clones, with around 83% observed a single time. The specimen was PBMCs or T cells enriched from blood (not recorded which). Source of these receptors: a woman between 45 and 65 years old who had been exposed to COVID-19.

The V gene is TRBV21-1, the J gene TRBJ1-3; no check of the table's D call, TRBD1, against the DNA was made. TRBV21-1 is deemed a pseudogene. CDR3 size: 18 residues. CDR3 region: CASGTGTGGSLSGNTIYF. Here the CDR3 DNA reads TGTGCCAGCGGGACCGGGACAGGGGGCTCCCTCTCTGGAAACACCATATATTTT.

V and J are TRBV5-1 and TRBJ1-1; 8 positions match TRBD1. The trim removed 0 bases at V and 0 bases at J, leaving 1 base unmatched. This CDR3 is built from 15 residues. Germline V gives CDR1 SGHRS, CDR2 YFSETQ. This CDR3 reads CASSLGQGMNTEAFF. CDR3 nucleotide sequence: TGCGCCAGCAGCTTGGGACAGGGGATGAACACTGAAGCTTTCTTT.

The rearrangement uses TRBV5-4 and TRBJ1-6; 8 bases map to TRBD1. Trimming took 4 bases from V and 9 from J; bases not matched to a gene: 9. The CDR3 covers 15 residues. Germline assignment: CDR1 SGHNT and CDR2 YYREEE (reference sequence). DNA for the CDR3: TGTGCCAGCAGCCCGTGGACAGGGAATTTTTCACCCCTCCACTTT. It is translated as CASSPWTGNFSPLHF.

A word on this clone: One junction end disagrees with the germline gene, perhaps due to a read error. CDR3 residues: CASREGGNQPQHF. The CDR3 DNA follows: TGTGCCAGCCGTGAGGGGGGAAATCAGCCCCAGCATTTT. The genes are TRBV6-1 and TRBJ1-5; possible D gene TRBD1, 6 bases. The germline CDR1 and CDR2 sequences are MNHNS and SASEGT. The CDR3 extends over 13 amino acids.

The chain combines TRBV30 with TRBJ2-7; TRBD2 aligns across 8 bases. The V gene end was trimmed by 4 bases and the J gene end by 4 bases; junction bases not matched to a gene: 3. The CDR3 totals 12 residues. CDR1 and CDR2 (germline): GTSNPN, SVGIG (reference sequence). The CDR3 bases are TGTGCCTGGAAGCGGGAGTTATACGAGCAGTACTTC. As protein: CAWKRELYEQYF. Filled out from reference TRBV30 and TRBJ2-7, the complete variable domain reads SQTIHQWPATLVQPVGSPLSLECTVEGTSNPNLYWYRQAAGRGLQLLFYSVGIGQISSEVPQNLSASRPQDRQFILSSKKLLLSDSGFYLCAWKRELYEQYFGPGTRLTVT.

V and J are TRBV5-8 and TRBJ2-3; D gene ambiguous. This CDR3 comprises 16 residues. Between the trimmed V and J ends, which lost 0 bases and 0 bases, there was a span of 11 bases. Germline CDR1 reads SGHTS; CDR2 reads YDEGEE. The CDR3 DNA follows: TGTGCCAGCAGCTTGGCCGCAGTCTCTAGCACAGATACGCAGTATTTT. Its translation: CASSLAAVSSTDTQYF. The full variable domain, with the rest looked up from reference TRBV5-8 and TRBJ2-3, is EAGVTQSPTHLIKTRGQQATLRCSPISGHTSVYWYQQALGLGLQFLLWYDEGEERNRGNFPPRFSGRQFPNYSSELNVNALELEDSALYLCASSLAAVSSTDTQYFGPGTRLTVL.

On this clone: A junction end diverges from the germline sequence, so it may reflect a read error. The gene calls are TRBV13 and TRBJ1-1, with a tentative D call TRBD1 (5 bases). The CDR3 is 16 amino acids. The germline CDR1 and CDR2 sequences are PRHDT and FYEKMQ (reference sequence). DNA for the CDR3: TGTGCCAGCAGCCTAGGAGGAGGGCAGGGGAACACTGAAGCTTTCTTT. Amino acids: CASSLGGGQGNTEAFF.

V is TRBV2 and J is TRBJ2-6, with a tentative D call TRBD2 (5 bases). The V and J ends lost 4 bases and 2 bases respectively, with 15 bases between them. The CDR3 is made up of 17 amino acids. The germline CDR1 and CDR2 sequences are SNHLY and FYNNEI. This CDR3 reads CASSALGVVAGANVLTF. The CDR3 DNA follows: TGTGCCAGCAGTGCTCTCGGGGTTGTCGCTGGGGCCAACGTCCTGACTTTC.

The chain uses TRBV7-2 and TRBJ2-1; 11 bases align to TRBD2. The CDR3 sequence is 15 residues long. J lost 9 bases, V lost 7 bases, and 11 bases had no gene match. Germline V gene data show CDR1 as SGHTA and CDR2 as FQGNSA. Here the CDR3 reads CASKLAGGPRGEQFF. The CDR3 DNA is TGTGCCAGCAAATTAGCGGGGGGGCCTAGGGGTGAGCAGTTCTTC.

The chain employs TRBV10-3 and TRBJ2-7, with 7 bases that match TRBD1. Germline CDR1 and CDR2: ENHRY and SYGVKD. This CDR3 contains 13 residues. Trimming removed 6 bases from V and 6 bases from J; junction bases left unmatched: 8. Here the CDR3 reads CAIRGPGTAEQYF. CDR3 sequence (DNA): TGTGCCATCAGGGGTCCCGGGACAGCCGAGCAGTACTTC.

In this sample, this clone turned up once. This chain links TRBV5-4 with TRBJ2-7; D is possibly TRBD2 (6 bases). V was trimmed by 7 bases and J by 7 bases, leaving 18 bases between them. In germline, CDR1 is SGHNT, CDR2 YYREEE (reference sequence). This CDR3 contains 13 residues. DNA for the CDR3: TGTGCCAGCGGGACGGAGGGGCCTAGGGAGCAGTACTTC. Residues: CASGTEGPREQYF.

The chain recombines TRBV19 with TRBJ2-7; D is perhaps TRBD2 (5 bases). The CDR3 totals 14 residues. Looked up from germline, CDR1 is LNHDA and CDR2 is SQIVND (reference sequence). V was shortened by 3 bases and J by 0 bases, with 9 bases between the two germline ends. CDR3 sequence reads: CASSISESSYEQYF. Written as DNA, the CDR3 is TGTGCCAGTAGTATTAGCGAAAGCTCCTACGAGCAGTACTTC.

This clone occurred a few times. The chain's CDR3 is CASSYGAGLSGELFF. The CDR3 bases are TGTGCCAGCTCTTATGGGGCAGGCTTGTCCGGGGAGCTGTTTTTT. The chain has TRBV27 and TRBJ2-2, with D maybe TRBD1 (5 bases). This CDR3 has 15 amino acids. CDR1 MNHEY and CDR2 SMNVEV come from the germline V gene (reference sequence). Trimming left V 8 bases short and J 6 bases short, with 19 bases between.

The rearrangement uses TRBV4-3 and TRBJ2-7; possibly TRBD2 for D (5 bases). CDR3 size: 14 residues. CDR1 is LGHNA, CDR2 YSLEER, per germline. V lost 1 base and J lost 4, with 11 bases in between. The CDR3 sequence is CASSQGPRGYEQYF. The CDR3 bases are TGCGCCAGCAGCCAAGGTCCCCGCGGGTACGAGCAGTACTTC.

The CDR3 spells CASSPSGPSYNEQFF. CDR3 nucleotide sequence: TGTGCCAGCAGCCCTAGCGGGCCCTCCTACAATGAGCAGTTCTTC. The chain joins TRBV7-6 to TRBJ2-1; 8 positions match TRBD2. Per germline, CDR1 SGHVS and CDR2 FNYEAQ. The CDR3 is 15 amino acids. The ends lost 5 bases at V and 0 bases at J; junction bases unmatched: 3. Variable domain in full (rest from reference TRBV7-6 and TRBJ2-1): GAGVSQSPRYKVTKRGQDVALRCDPISGHVSLYWYRQALGQGPEFLTYFNYEAQQDKSGLPNDRFSAERPEGSISTLTIQRTEQRDSAMYRCASSPSGPSYNEQFFGPGTRLTVL.